Reported below is one T cell receptor beta chain. Its antigen remains unidentified. The sample belongs to a study of beta chain features in type 1 diabetes. The CDR3 contains 12 residues. J lost 6 bases, V lost 5 bases, and 3 bases had no gene match. Looked up from germline, CDR1 is SGHDT and CDR2 is YYEEEE. TCRB transcripts that were expressed got sequenced, as all of the isolated RNA had been reverse transcribed. An average of roughly 950,000 reads was obtained from stem cell-like memory T cell samples. Only in-frame clones appear in the TCRdb table, and some are missing; sequencing was by immunoSEQ multiplex PCR. This sample carries some 47,000 clones, roughly 45% of them seen once, and the ten largest clones take less than 0.15%. Study outcomes and limitations: Across all four CD4+ subsets, people with type 1 diabetes showed modestly shorter TCRB CDR3s.

This sequence originates from a young man with type 1 diabetes. Specimen: stem cell memory CD4+ T cells from blood. The chain employs TRBV5-6 and TRBJ2-3; 7 bases are a match to TRBD2. The CDR3 sequence is CASSWGGDTQYF. CDR3 nucleotides: TGTGCCAGCAGTTGGGGGGGGGATACGCAGTATTTT.